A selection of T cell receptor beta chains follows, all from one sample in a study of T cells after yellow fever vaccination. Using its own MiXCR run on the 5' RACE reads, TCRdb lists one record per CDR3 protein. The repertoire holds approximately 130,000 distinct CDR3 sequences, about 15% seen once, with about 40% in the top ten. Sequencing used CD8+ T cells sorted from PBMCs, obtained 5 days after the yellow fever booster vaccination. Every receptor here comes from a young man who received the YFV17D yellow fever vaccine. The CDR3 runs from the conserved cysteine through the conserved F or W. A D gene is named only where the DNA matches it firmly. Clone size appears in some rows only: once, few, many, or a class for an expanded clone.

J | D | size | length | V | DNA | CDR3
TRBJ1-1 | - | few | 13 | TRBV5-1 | TGCGCCAGCAGCTTGGCAGGTCTCAATGAAGCTTTCTTT | CASSLAGLNEAFF
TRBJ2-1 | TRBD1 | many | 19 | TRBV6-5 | TGTGCCAGCAGTTACTCGTATCCACCGGGACAGGGAAACTACAATGAGCAGTTCTTC | CASSYSYPPGQGNYNEQFF
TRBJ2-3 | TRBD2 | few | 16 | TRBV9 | TGTGCCAGCAGCGTAGAGAGCGGGGGAAGCACAGATACGCAGTATTTT | CASSVESGGSTDTQYF
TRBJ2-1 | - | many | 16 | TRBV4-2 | TGTGCCAGCAGCCAAGAAGGTCCGGGGGGCTTTACTGAGCAGTTCTTC | CASSQEGPGGFTEQFF
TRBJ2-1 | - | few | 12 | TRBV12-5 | TGTGCTAGTGGTTTCCTTATAGGGGGGTCGGTCTTC | CASGFLIGGSVF
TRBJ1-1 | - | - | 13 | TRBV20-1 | TGCAGTACGCGATGGGGCACGAACACTGAAGCTTTCTTT | CSTRWGTNTEAFF
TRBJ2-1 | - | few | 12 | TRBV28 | TGTGCCAGCAGTTTCCCAGGGAGCGAGCAGTTCTTC | CASSFPGSEQFF
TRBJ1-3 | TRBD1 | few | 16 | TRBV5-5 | TGTGCCAGCAGCTTACCCGTACAGGGGTCTGGAAACACCATATATTTT | CASSLPVQGSGNTIYF
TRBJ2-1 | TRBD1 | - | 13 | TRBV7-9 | TGTGCCAGCGAATCGACAGGGTACAATGAGCAGTTCTTC | CASESTGYNEQFF
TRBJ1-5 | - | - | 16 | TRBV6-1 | TGTGCCAGCAGTGAAGTGGCTTACTATAGCAATCAGCCCCAGCATTTT | CASSEVAYYSNQPQHF
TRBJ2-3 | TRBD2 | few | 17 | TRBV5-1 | TGCGCCAGCAGCTTGTTCCTAGCGGGGGGCACCACAGATACGCAGTATTTT | CASSLFLAGGTTDTQYF
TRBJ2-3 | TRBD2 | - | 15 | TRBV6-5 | TGTGCCAGCAGTTACTCGCTAGCGGGGGGGCCGTGGGAGTATTTT | CASSYSLAGGPWEYF
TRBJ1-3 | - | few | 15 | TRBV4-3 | TGCGCCAGCAGCCAAGAGCGGTTCCTTGGAAACACCATATATTTT | CASSQERFLGNTIYF
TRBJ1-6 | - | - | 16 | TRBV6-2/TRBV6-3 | TGTGCCAGCACGGAGTTCGAGGGCATGAATAATTCACCCCTCCACTTT | CASTEFEGMNNSPLHF
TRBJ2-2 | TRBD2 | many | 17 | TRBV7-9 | TGTGCCAGCAGCTTTCCGACTAGCGGGGGCGAGACCGGGGAGCTGTTTTTT | CASSFPTSGGETGELFF
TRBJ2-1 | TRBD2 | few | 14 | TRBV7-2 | TGTGCCAGCAATGAGCTAGCGGAGTACAATGAGCAGTTCTTC | CASNELAEYNEQFF
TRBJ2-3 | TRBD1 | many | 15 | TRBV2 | TGTGCCAGCAGGGAAGGACAGGGGATCACAGATACGCAGTATTTT | CASREGQGITDTQYF
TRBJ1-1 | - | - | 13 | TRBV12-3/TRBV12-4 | TGTGCCAGCAGTCCTTTTATCAACACTGAAGCTTTCTTT | CASSPFINTEAFF
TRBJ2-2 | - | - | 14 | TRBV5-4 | TGTGCCAGCAGCTTGGGACTAGTAACCGGGGAGCTGTTTTTT | CASSLGLVTGELFF
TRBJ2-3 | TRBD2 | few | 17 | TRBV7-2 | TGTGCCAGCAGCTTGAGCGGGGGGGCCGTTAGCACAGATACGCAGTATTTT | CASSLSGGAVSTDTQYF
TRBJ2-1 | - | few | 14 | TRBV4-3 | TGCGCCTCTCGGGCGGGACTGACAGAGGATGAGCAGTTCTTC | CASRAGLTEDEQFF
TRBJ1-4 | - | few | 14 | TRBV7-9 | TGTGCCAGCAGCTTAGGGTCGGCTAATGAAAAACTGTTTTTT | CASSLGSANEKLFF
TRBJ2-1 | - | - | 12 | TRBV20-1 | TGCAGTGGTGGGGGCTCCTACAATGAGCAGTTCTTC | CSGGGSYNEQFF
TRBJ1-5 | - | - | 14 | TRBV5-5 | TGTGCCAGCAGGCCAGGAGTGGGCAATCAGCCCCAGCATTTT | CASRPGVGNQPQHF
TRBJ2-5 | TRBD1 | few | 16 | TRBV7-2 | TGTGCCAGCAGCCCTATAGAGGGACAGGGGAAAGGGACCCAGTACTTC | CASSPIEGQGKGTQYF
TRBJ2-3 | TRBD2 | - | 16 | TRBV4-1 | TGCGCCAGCAGCCGCCGCCTAGCGGGGCGCACAGATACGCAGTATTTT | CASSRRLAGRTDTQYF
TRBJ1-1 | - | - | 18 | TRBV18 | TGTGCCAGCTCACCACGGATTACACTAAGTTCTATGAACACTGAAGCTTTCTTT | CASSPRITLSSMNTEAFF
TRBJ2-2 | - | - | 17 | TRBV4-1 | TGCGCCAGCAGCCTCTGGGCCGTAAAAGAAAACACCGGGGAGCTGTTTTTT | CASSLWAVKENTGELFF
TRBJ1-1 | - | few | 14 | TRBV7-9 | TGTGCCAGCAATTGGGGGGGCTTGAACACTGAAGCTTTCTTT | CASNWGGLNTEAFF
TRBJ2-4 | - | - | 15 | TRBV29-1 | TGCAGCGTTGAAGATCTTGGAGGGTTTAGAAACATTCAGTACTTC | CSVEDLGGFRNIQYF
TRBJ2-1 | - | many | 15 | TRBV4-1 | TGCGCCAGCAGCCTTCAGGGGGGGGCCTACAATGAGCAGTTCTTC | CASSLQGGAYNEQFF
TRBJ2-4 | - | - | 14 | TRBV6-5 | TGTGCCAGCAGTCCCTCCGGGGGAGGCTACATTCAGTACTTC | CASSPSGGGYIQYF
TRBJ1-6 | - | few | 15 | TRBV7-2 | TGTGCCAGCACCTCAGGACGGAGCTATAATTCACCCCTCCACTTT | CASTSGRSYNSPLHF
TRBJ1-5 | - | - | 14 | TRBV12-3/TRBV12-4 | TGTGCCAGCAGCCAGCGGTATAGCAATCAGCCCCAGCATTTT | CASSQRYSNQPQHF
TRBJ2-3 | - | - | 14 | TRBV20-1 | TGCAGTGCCGCGATTGCCGCTAGCACAGATACGCAGTATTTT | CSAAIAASTDTQYF
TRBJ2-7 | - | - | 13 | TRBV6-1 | TGTGCCAGCAGTGACAGGGGAGCCTACGAGCAGTACTTC | CASSDRGAYEQYF
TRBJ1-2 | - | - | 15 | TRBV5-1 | TGCGCCAGCAGCTTGGGACAGGTATTCAACTATGGCTACACCTTC | CASSLGQVFNYGYTF
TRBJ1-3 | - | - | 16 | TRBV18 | TGTGCCAGCTCACCTCCGACAGGACGCTCTGGAAACACCATATATTTT | CASSPPTGRSGNTIYF
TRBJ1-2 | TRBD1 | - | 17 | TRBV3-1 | TGTGCCAGCAGCCCCATCCGGGGACAGCAAGCTAACTATGGCTACACCTTC | CASSPIRGQQANYGYTF
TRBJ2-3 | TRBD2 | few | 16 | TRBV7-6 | TGTGCCAGCAGCTTAGCGGAGCGGGGGGGCACAGATACGCAGTATTTT | CASSLAERGGTDTQYF
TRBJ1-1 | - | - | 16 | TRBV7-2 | TGTGCCAGCAGCTCCACGGGGGGTTGGGTGAGCACTGAAGCTTTCTTT | CASSSTGGWVSTEAFF
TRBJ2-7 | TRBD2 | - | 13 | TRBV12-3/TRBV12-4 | TGTGCCTCAGGGGCTAGCGGGGTCTACGAGCAGTACTTC | CASGASGVYEQYF
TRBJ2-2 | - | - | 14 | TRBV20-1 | TGCAGTGCCACCGGACGCGAAAACACCGGGGAGCTGTTTTTT | CSATGRENTGELFF
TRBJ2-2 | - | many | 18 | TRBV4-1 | TGCGCCAGCAGCCAAGGAGAACCCGCGGGAACTAACACCGGGGAGCTGTTTTTT | CASSQGEPAGTNTGELFF
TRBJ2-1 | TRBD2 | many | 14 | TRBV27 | TGTGCCAGCAGTCCTAGCGGGGGGTACAATGAGCAGTTCTTC | CASSPSGGYNEQFF
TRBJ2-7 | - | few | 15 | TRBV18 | TGTGCCAGCTCACCACCGCAGGGTCTCACCTACGAGCAGTACTTC | CASSPPQGLTYEQYF
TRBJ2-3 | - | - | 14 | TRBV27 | TGTGCCAGCAGCTCCAACGGGCCCTTTGATACGCAGTATTTT | CASSSNGPFDTQYF
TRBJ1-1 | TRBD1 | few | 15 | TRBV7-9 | TGTGCCAGCAGGCGATCGACAGGGAAGGGGACTGAAGCTTTCTTT | CASRRSTGKGTEAFF
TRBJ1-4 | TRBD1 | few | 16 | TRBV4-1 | TGCGCCAGCAGCCAAGACACCGGGACAGGGAATGAAAAACTGTTTTTT | CASSQDTGTGNEKLFF
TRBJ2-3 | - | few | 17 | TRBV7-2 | TGTGCCAGCAGCTTATCCGGGACTCCGAACGGAACAGATACGCAGTATTTT | CASSLSGTPNGTDTQYF
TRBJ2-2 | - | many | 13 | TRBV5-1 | TGCGCCAGCAGCTTGGCCGGTACCGGGGAGCTGTTTTTT | CASSLAGTGELFF
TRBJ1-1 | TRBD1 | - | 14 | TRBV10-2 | TGCGCCAGCAGAAACAGGGGAAGGGGCACTGAAGCTTTCTTT | CASRNRGRGTEAFF
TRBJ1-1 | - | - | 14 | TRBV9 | TGTGCCAGCAGCGTAGGGGGCGAGGAGACTGAAGCTTTCTTT | CASSVGGEETEAFF
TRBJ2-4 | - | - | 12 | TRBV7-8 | TGTGCCAGCACTGAGGGGGGTAACATTCAGTACTTC | CASTEGGNIQYF
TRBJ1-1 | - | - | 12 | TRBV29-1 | TGCAGCGTTGAAGGGGGGGAGACTGAAGCTTTCTTT | CSVEGGETEAFF